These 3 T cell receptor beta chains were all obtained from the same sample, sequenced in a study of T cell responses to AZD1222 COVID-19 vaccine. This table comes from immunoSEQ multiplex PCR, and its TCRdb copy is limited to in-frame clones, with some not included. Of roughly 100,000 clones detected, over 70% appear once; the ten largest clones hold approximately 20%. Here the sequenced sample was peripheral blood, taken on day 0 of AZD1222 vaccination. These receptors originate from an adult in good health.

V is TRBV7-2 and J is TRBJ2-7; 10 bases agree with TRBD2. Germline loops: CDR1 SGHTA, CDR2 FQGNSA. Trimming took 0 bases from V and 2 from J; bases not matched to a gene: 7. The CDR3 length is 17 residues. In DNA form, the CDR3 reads TGTGCCAGCAGCTTAGCCCTTGGACTAGCGGCTCCCTACGAGCAGTACTTC. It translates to CASSLALGLAAPYEQYF.

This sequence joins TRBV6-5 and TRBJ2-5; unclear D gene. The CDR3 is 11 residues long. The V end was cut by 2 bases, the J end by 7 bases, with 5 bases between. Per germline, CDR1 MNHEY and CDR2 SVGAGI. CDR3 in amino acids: CASSYRVTQYF. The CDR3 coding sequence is TGTGCCAGCAGTTACCGGGTGACCCAGTACTTC.

The CDR3 nucleotides read TGTGCCAGCAGCCAAGATAAGATGCGGACCAACCCCGGGCAGTACTTC. Protein: CASSQDKMRTNPGQYF. The chain has TRBV14 and TRBJ2-7, with D uncertain. The V end lost 0 bases, the J end lost 9 bases, and 21 bases lay between the germline ends. Germline CDR1 reads SGHDN; CDR2 reads FVKESK. The length of the CDR3 is 16 residues.